This TCR beta chain came from a study of long-term antiretroviral therapy in people with HIV. The germline gives CDR1 MNHEY, CDR2 SMNVEV (reference sequence). V was shortened by 3 bases and J by 4 bases, with 14 bases between the two germline ends. This CDR3 region has 15 residues. Survey level was the resolution at which the v3.0 immunoSEQ assay ran. Repertoires were generated with immunoSEQ multiplex PCR, while TCRdb's copy carries only in-frame clones and drops some. The sample consists of over 15,000 clones, over 75% of them appearing once. Findings of the study overall: Diversity remained lower than transplant donor controls, even though it increased after ART. Blood dating 2004 to 2017 may reflect older ART regimens.

Details on this clone: Its target is unknown.

Participants who had HIV were, without exception, treated in the United States. Here the sequenced sample was unsorted PBMCs, taken 4.2 years after starting antiretroviral therapy. The chain joins TRBV27 to TRBJ2-3; D is possibly TRBD2 (5 bases). The TCR originated in a man over 45 with HIV. The CDR3 loop is CASSFGSPSSDTQYF. Written as DNA, the CDR3 is TGTGCCAGCAGTTTTGGGAGTCCGAGCTCAGATACGCAGTATTTT.